This T cell receptor beta chain was identified in a study of beta chain features in type 1 diabetes. Overall study context: In all, around 100 million sorted cells from all samples were analyzed. Findings and limits, study-wide: Moderately but significantly shorter TCRB CDR3s were found in Type 1 diabetes patients in all four CD4+ subsets. More deletions and fewer insertions at VDJ junctions were seen in type 1 diabetes patients. A closer apparent resemblance between naive, central memory and Treg TCRB repertoires was seen in patients than in healthy donors.

Regarding this clone: The target antigen is unknown.

All of the isolated RNA was reverse transcribed, so expressed TCRB transcripts were sequenced. The method was immunoSEQ multiplex PCR; TCRdb's version includes in-frame clones alone and lacks a portion of them. The repertoire consists of a few hundred thousand clones, with over 9.5% occurring once and the leading ten covering about 0.01%. Germline-derived CDR1 and CDR2 are SGHTA and FQGNSA. This CDR3 has 13 amino acids. V gave up 6 bases and J gave up 3 bases, with 12 bases separating them. Heparinised blood was drawn once per donor, averaging roughly 120 mL. This chain joins TRBV7-2 and TRBJ2-7; possible D gene TRBD1, 5 bases. This sequence originates from a woman aged 18-30 years with type 1 diabetes. Input material: naive CD4+ T cells from blood. CDR3 DNA: TGTGCCAGCAGGACCGACAGCTTCTACGAGCAGTACTTC. Amino acid sequence: CASRTDSFYEQYF.